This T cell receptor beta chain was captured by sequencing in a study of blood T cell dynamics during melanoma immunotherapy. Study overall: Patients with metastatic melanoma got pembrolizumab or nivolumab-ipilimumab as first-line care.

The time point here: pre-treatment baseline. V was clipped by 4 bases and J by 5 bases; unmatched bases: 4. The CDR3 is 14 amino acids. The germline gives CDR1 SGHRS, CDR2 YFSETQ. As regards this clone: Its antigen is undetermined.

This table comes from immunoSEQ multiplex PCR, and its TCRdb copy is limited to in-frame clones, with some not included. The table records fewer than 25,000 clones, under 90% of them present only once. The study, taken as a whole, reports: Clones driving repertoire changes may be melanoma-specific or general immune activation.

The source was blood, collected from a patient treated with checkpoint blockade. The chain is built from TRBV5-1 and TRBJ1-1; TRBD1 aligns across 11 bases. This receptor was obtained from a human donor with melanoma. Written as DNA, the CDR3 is TGCGCCAGCAGCCCGGGGACAGGGGGAACTGAAGCTTTCTTT. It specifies CASSPGTGGTEAFF.